This T cell receptor (beta chain) was documented in a study of blood T cells in healthy people across ages. The donors, healthy Caucasians from Russia, were aged about 6 to 95. The CDR3 is 15 amino acids. Germline loops: CDR1 SEHNR, CDR2 FQNEAQ (reference sequence). Trimming shortened V by 5 bases and J by 8 bases, and 21 bases separated the two germline ends. Broader study findings: Age brought a roughly linear fall in TCR beta diversity measured per million T cells. PBMCs left unsorted prevented a conclusive naive versus antigen-experienced comparison.

Points on this clonotype: Its specificity is unknown.

It was with a sample-barcoded 5' primer and a J-beta primer mix that a second PCR of roughly 7 to 12 cycles was run. Researchers report that each sample yielded at least 2.5 million CDR3-containing paired-end reads. TCRdb redid the calling of the 5' RACE reads with MiXCR, one entry per CDR3 protein. In the table there are under 800,000 distinct CDR3 sequences, approximately 39% of which are singletons. The material sequenced was blood. The J gene is TRBJ1-2, the V gene TRBV7-9; D is possibly TRBD1 (5 bases). This sequence was found in an older woman in good health. CDR3 sequence (DNA): TGTGCCAGCAGCCCCCGAGGGGTAGAGTCGTTAGGCTACACCTTC. Translating gives CASSPRGVESLGYTF.